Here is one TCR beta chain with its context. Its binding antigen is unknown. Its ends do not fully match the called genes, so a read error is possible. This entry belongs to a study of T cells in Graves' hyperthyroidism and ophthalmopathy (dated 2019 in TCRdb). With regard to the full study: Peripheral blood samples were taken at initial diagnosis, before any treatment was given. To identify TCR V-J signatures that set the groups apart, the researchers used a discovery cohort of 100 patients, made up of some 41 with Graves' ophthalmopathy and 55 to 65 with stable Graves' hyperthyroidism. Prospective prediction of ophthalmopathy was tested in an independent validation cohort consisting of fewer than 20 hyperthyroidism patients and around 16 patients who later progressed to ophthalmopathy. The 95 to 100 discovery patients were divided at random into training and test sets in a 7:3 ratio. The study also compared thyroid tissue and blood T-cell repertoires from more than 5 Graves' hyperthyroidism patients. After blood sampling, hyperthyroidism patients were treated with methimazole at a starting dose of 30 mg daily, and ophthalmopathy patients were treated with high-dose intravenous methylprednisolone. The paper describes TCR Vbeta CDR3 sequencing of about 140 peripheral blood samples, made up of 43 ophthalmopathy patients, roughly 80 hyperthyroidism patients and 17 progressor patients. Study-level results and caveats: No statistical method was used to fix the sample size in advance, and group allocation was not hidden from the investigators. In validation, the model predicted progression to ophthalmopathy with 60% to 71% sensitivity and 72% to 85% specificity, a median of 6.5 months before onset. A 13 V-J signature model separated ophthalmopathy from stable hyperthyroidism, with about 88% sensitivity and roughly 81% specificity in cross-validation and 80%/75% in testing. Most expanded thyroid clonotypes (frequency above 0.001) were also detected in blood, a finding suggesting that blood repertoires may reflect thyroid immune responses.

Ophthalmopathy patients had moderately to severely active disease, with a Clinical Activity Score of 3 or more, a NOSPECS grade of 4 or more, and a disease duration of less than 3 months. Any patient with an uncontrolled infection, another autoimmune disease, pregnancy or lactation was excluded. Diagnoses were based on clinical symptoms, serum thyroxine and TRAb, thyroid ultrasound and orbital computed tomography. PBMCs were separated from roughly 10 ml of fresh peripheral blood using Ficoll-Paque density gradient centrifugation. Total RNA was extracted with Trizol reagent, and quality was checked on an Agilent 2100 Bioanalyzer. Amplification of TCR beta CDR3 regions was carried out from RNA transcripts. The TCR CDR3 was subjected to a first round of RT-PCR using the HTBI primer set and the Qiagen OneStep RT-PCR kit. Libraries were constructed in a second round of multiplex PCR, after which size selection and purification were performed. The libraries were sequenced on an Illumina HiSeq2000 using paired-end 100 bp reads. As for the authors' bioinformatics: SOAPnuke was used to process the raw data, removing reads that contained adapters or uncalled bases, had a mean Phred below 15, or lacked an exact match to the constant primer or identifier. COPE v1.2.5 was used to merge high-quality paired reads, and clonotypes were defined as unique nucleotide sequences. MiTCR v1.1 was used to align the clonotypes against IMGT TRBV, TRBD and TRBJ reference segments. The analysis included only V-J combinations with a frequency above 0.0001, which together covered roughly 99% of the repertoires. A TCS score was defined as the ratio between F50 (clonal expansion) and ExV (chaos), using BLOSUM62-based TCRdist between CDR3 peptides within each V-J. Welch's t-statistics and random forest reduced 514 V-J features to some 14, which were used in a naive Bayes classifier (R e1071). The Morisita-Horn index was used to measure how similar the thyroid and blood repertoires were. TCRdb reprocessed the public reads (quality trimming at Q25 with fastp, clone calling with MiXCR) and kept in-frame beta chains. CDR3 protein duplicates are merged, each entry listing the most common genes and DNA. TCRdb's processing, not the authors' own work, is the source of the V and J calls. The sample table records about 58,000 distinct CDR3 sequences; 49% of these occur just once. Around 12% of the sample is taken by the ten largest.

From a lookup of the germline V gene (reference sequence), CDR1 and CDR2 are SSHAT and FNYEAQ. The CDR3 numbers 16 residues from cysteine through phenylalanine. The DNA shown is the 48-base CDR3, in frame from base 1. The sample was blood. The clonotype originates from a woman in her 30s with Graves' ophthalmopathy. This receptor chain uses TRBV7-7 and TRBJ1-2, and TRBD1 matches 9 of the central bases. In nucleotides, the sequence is TGTGCTAGCAGCTTCGGGACAGGGTACCTCCCTTATGGCTACACCTTC. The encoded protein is CASSFGTGYLPYGYTF.